These T cell receptor beta chains were read from a single sample in a study of T cells after yellow fever vaccination. TCRdb itself ran the 5' RACE reads through MiXCR, one entry per CDR3 protein. The profile shows 620,000 or so distinct CDR3 sequences, 10% to 15% of them singletons. The source material was PBMCs, sampled on the day of the yellow fever booster vaccination. The receptors shown here come from a young man who received the YFV17D yellow fever vaccine. The CDR3 runs from the conserved cysteine through the conserved F or W. A D gene is named only where the DNA matches it firmly. Only some rows state a clone size, as once, few, many or a class for expanded clones.

size | J | V | D | CDR3 | DNA
few | TRBJ2-2 | TRBV4-3 | TRBD2 | CASSPWGGEVGELFF | TGCGCCAGCAGCCCATGGGGGGGGGAAGTCGGGGAGCTGTTTTTT
. | TRBJ2-3 | TRBV7-2 | . | CASSLVGTGADTQYF | TGTGCCAGCAGCTTGGTAGGCACCGGGGCAGATACGCAGTATTTT
. | TRBJ1-1 | TRBV7-9 | TRBD1 | CASSLGTGRAFF | TGTGCCAGCAGTTTAGGGACAGGGAGAGCTTTCTTT
few | TRBJ2-7 | TRBV7-9 | . | CASSLAQEGSYEQYF | TGTGCCAGCAGCTTAGCGCAGGAGGGCTCCTACGAGCAGTACTTC
. | TRBJ2-3 | TRBV12-3/TRBV12-4 | . | CASSPTHRGRADTQYF | TGTGCCAGCAGTCCTACTCATAGGGGCAGGGCAGATACGCAGTATTTT
few | TRBJ2-3 | TRBV5-1 | TRBD2 | CASSIPKLAGKDTQYF | TGCGCCAGCAGCATACCGAAACTAGCGGGGAAAGATACGCAGTATTTT
few | TRBJ2-5 | TRBV7-2 | . | CASSTPQPEQETQYF | TGTGCCAGCAGCACACCCCAGCCGGAGCAAGAGACCCAGTACTTC
few | TRBJ2-7 | TRBV25-1 | . | CASSEGQRLVEQYF | TGTGCCAGCAGTGAAGGACAGCGGTTGGTCGAGCAGTACTTC
few | TRBJ1-2 | TRBV27 | . | CASSLISGGGYTF | TGTGCCAGCAGTTTAATCTCCGGGGGCGGCTACACCTTC
few | TRBJ1-1 | TRBV28 | TRBD1 | CASSFTGGNTEAFF | TGTGCCAGCAGTTTCACAGGGGGTAACACTGAAGCTTTCTTT
. | TRBJ2-3 | TRBV2 | TRBD1 | CASRVTGGMITDTQYF | TGTGCCAGCAGAGTCACAGGGGGGATGATCACAGATACGCAGTATTTT
few | TRBJ2-1 | TRBV11-2 | . | CASSPIYSGSYNEQFF | TGTGCCAGCAGCCCAATATATTCGGGCTCCTACAATGAGCAGTTCTTC
few | TRBJ2-3 | TRBV29-1 | . | CSVVGGVTDTQYF | TGCAGCGTTGTTGGTGGGGTCACAGATACGCAGTATTTT
. | TRBJ2-7 | TRBV9 | . | CASSVGLNGEQYF | TGTGCCAGCAGCGTAGGACTCAACGGCGAGCAGTACTTC
. | TRBJ2-3 | TRBV28 | TRBD2 | CASSDPGAGGIVYKYF | TGTGCCAGCAGTGACCCCGGAGCGGGAGGGATAGTTTACAAGTATTTT
. | TRBJ2-2 | TRBV28 | . | CASMGPYGTNTGELFF | TGTGCCAGCATGGGGCCCTACGGGACCAACACCGGGGAGCTGTTTTTT
. | TRBJ1-2 | TRBV29-1 | . | CSVVQGRGYTF | TGCAGCGTTGTGCAGGGGAGGGGCTACACCTTC
. | TRBJ2-2 | TRBV7-2 | . | CASSQPMGELFF | TGTGCCAGCAGCCAACCCATGGGGGAGCTGTTTTTT
many | TRBJ2-5 | TRBV7-2 | . | CASSLVLGGETQYF | TGTGCCAGCAGCTTAGTACTGGGAGGTGAGACCCAGTACTTC
few | TRBJ2-1 | TRBV6-6 | TRBD2 | CASSGGGYAEQFF | TGTGCCAGCAGCGGGGGGGGGTATGCTGAGCAGTTCTTC
. | TRBJ1-1 | TRBV20-1 | TRBD1 | CRPPENRGMYSEAFF | TGCAGACCGCCCGAGAACAGGGGGATGTATTCTGAAGCTTTCTTT
. | TRBJ2-7 | TRBV19 | TRBD1 | CASSARRQGKGYEQYF | TGTGCCAGTAGCGCTAGGAGACAGGGTAAAGGCTACGAGCAGTACTTC
few | TRBJ2-3 | TRBV5-1 | TRBD2 | CASSLLAGTQYF | TGCGCCAGCAGCTTACTAGCGGGTACGCAGTATTTT
. | TRBJ1-5 | TRBV2 | . | CASTHQRGVGGNQPQHF | TGTGCCAGCACCCACCAGAGGGGGGTCGGGGGCAATCAGCCCCAGCATTTT
many | TRBJ2-1 | TRBV20-1 | TRBD2 | CSARDLAGDNEQFF | TGCAGTGCTAGAGATCTAGCGGGGGACAATGAGCAGTTCTTC
few | TRBJ2-5 | TRBV5-4 | . | CASSLEGGGVETQYF | TGTGCCAGCAGCTTGGAAGGGGGAGGTGTTGAGACCCAGTACTTC
. | TRBJ1-2 | TRBV27 | . | CASSNWTVGYGYTF | TGTGCCAGCAGTAACTGGACAGTCGGCTATGGCTACACCTTC
. | TRBJ1-3 | TRBV7-9 | TRBD1 | CASSLGDRDSGNTIYF | TGTGCCAGCAGCTTAGGGGACAGGGACTCTGGAAACACCATATATTTT
. | TRBJ2-1 | TRBV4-3 | TRBD2 | CASSQASGSYNEQFF | TGCGCCAGCAGCCAAGCTAGCGGGAGTTACAATGAGCAGTTCTTC
many | TRBJ2-3 | TRBV7-8 | TRBD1 | CASSQTGGRDTQYF | TGTGCCAGCAGCCAGACAGGGGGTAGAGATACGCAGTATTTT
few | TRBJ2-7 | TRBV12-3/TRBV12-4 | . | CASRNSENYEQYF | TGTGCCAGCAGGAATAGTGAAAACTACGAGCAGTACTTC
few | TRBJ1-2 | TRBV5-1 | . | CASSLVVSSGYTF | TGCGCCAGCAGCTTGGTTGTCAGCTCTGGCTACACCTTC
. | TRBJ1-1 | TRBV20-1 | . | CSARKGGGNTEAFF | TGCAGTGCTAGGAAGGGAGGCGGGAACACTGAAGCTTTCTTT
. | TRBJ2-7 | TRBV5-4 | TRBD2 | CASSFRGGRTEQYF | TGTGCCAGCAGCTTCCGGGGCGGGAGAACCGAGCAGTACTTC
few | TRBJ2-1 | TRBV3-1 | TRBD2 | CASSRTIPSGGSYNEQFF | TGTGCCAGCAGTCGAACAATACCCAGCGGGGGTTCCTACAATGAGCAGTTCTTC
. | TRBJ1-6 | TRBV9 | . | CASSSSGRGDSPLHF | TGTGCCAGCAGCTCCTCAGGACGTGGTGATTCACCCCTCCACTTT
many | TRBJ2-5 | TRBV7-2 | . | CASSFTPWGLGETQYF | TGTGCCAGCAGCTTCACCCCCTGGGGGTTAGGGGAGACCCAGTACTTC
. | TRBJ1-1 | TRBV10-3 | . | CATAPEVRGTEAFF | TGTGCCACCGCACCGGAGGTCCGGGGCACTGAAGCTTTCTTT
many | TRBJ1-1 | TRBV3-1 | . | CASSQDGRATEAFF | TGTGCCAGCAGCCAAGATGGCAGGGCGACTGAAGCTTTCTTT
few | TRBJ1-1 | TRBV7-2 | TRBD1 | CASSLKTQGGEAFF | TGTGCCAGCAGCTTAAAGACTCAGGGGGGTGAAGCTTTCTTT
once | TRBJ2-6 | TRBV28 | . | CASNTGFGANVLTF | TGTGCCAGCAATACGGGTTTCGGGGCCAACGTCCTGACTTTC
. | TRBJ2-3 | TRBV24-1 | TRBD1 | CATSDLGDRGPTQYF | TGTGCCACCAGTGATTTGGGGGACAGGGGTCCTACGCAGTATTTT
. | TRBJ2-7 | TRBV9 | . | CASSDGQEEEQYF | TGTGCCAGCAGCGACGGGCAAGAGGAAGAGCAGTACTTC
many | TRBJ1-4 | TRBV12-3/TRBV12-4 | . | CASRWGANEKLFF | TGTGCCAGCAGATGGGGAGCTAATGAAAAACTGTTTTTT
. | TRBJ2-2 | TRBV2 | TRBD2 | CASTGTSGIKAAGGELFF | TGTGCCAGCACCGGGACTAGCGGGATAAAAGCGGCTGGCGGGGAGCTGTTTTTT
few | TRBJ1-2 | TRBV20-1 | TRBD1 | CSANEAQGAGGYTF | TGCAGTGCTAATGAAGCGCAGGGGGCAGGTGGCTACACCTTC
few | TRBJ1-1 | TRBV12-3/TRBV12-4 | . | CASSLGLFTEAFF | TGTGCCAGCAGTCTGGGACTGTTCACTGAAGCTTTCTTT
few | TRBJ2-4 | TRBV11-2 | TRBD2 | CASSLVSGRESGIAKNIQYF | TGTGCCAGCAGCTTAGTATCCGGCCGGGAGAGCGGGATAGCCAAAAACATTCAGTACTTC
few | TRBJ1-1 | TRBV5-1 | TRBD1 | CASSSYRGPPEAFF | TGCGCCAGCAGCTCTTACAGGGGTCCCCCTGAAGCTTTCTTT
few | TRBJ2-2 | TRBV6-5 | TRBD1 | CASSYPAGTENTGELFF | TGTGCCAGCAGTTACCCCGCCGGGACAGAAAACACCGGGGAGCTGTTTTTT